This entry concerns a single T cell receptor beta chain. Antigen: not known. V gave up 11 bases and J gave up 4 bases; unmatched junction bases: 6. Germline lookup yields CDR1 ENHRY and CDR2 SYGVKD. This CDR3 has 14 amino acids. Profiles of TCR beta VDJ and CDR3 were generated from a genomic DNA template. MiXCR was run by TCRdb on the reads, yielding one entry per CDR3 protein. The sample carries more than 150,000 distinct CDR3 sequences, roughly half recorded once. The record originates from a study of CD8+CD57+ T cells in acquired aplastic anemia. Study details: DNA recovered from sorted CD4+ and CD8+ cells had a mean of roughly 3 ug.

Findings and caveats of the study: Patients and controls were found to share 25 to 35 CD8+ CDR3 sequences. Any difference that existed in CD8+ Simpson's diversity between patients and controls was not significant.

By flow cytometry, patients selected for sequencing had shown an expansion of CD8+CD57+ cells. There were no patients without severe acquired aplastic anemia. The chain joins TRBV10-3 to TRBJ2-1; 12 nucleotides match TRBD2. The receptor comes from a human donor with aplastic anemia. The sample taken for sequencing was sorted CD4+, CD8+, or CD8+CD57+ T cells (not recorded which) from PBMCs. The CDR3 spells CAVRLAGDYNEQFF. Written as DNA, the CDR3 is TGTGCCGTGCGACTAGCGGGGGATTACAATGAGCAGTTCTTC.